The clone carrying this T cell receptor (beta chain) has at least ten counts. The target antigen is unknown. In the same sample, other DNA sequences code for this CDR3. The sample comes from a study of shared clonotypes between healthy human individuals. Across the whole study: The composition of the donors was a couple of women and a few men aged 18 to 49. Broader study findings: Genetic and exposure-history diversity was limited by the few donors.

The study drew its donors from healthy HIV-negative adults without recent acute infections or vaccinations. The germline V gene encodes CDR1 SGHNT and CDR2 YYREEE (reference sequence). There are 16 residues in the CDR3. V shed 3 bases and J 2 bases; nucleotides not matched to a gene: 8. Here immunoSEQ multiplex PCR was the method, and the copy in TCRdb shows in-frame clones only, minus some. The profile shows 300,000 to 350,000 clones, 70% to 75% of them singletons. The source material was memory CD4+ T cells sorted from blood. Subset here: CD45RA-negative fraction. The genes are TRBV5-4 and TRBJ2-3; 8 bases fit TRBD2. The sequence was obtained from a man in his thirties or forties in good health. CDR3 sequence reads: CASSYRAGVFTDTQYF. The CDR3 coding sequence is TGTGCCAGCAGCTACAGAGCGGGAGTATTCACAGATACGCAGTATTTT.